The rows below give T cell receptor beta chains drawn from one sample of a study of a mutant IDH1 vaccine in newly diagnosed glioma. Only in-frame clones appear in the TCRdb table, and some are missing; sequencing was by immunoSEQ multiplex PCR. This table holds about 83,000 clones, roughly 91% found once. These TCRs' antigens remain unknown. The sequenced sample was PBMCs, obtained from a glioma patient whose treatment included an IDH1 peptide vaccine. These receptor sequences come from a woman aged 50 to 65 with glioma. The CDR3 runs from the conserved cysteine through the conserved F or W. The order of the fields is J gene, clone size, V gene, D gene, CDR3 DNA, CDR3 protein. The D gene is left open where the match is weak. A clone size is listed for some rows: how often the clone was seen (once, few, many), or a class if it is expanded.

TRBJ2-7 | NA | TRBV7-2 | NA | TGTGCCAGCAGCTTAGCCCAGGGACGGCTCTACGAGCAGTACTTC | CASSLAQGRLYEQYF
TRBJ2-1 | NA | TRBV5-4 | TRBD2 | TGTGCCAGCAGCTTGAAGCGGGAGGCTTACAATGAGCAGTTCTTC | CASSLKREAYNEQFF
TRBJ1-1 | NA | TRBV2 | NA | TGTGCCAGCAGCAAAAGAACAGGGAACACTGAAGCTTTCTTT | CASSKRTGNTEAFF
TRBJ1-5 | NA | TRBV5-1 | TRBD1 | TGCGCCAGCAGCTTAACGACAGGGGGCCGCGGGCCCCAGCATTTT | CASSLTTGGRGPQHF
TRBJ2-1 | NA | TRBV29-1 | NA | TGCAGCGTTGTCTCCCGGGGTTCGAGTCGCAATGAGCAGTTCTTC | CSVVSRGSSRNEQFF
TRBJ2-5 | NA | TRBV9 | TRBD2 | TGTGCCAGCAGCGTAGGCGGGGGGTTGCAAGAGACCCAGTACTTC | CASSVGGGLQETQYF
TRBJ1-3 | few | TRBV9 | NA | TGTGCCAGCAGCCCTAGAAGTAACAGGGCCCCTTTCGTCGGCATATATTTT | CASSPRSNRAPFVGIYF
TRBJ1-5 | NA | TRBV5-6 | TRBD1 | TGTGCCAGCAGCTTTTATGGACAGGGTGGCAATCAGCCCCAGCATTTT | CASSFYGQGGNQPQHF
TRBJ1-1 | NA | TRBV12-5 | TRBD1 | TGTGCTAGTGGTTTGGTACAAAGGGGGCGGCTTATGAACACTGAAGCTTTCTTT | CASGLVQRGRLMNTEAFF
TRBJ1-2 | NA | TRBV6-5 | NA | TGTGCCAGCGGACTGAACTATGGCTACACCTTC | CASGLNYGYTF
TRBJ1-1 | NA | TRBV10-2 | NA | TGCGCCAGCAGCACCGTACTTGAAGCTTTCTTT | CASSTVLEAFF
TRBJ2-2 | NA | TRBV11-2 | TRBD2 | TGTGCCAGCAGCTTAACCTTCCTAGCGGGAGCTTCCGGGGAGCTGTTTTTT | CASSLTFLAGASGELFF
TRBJ2-5 | NA | TRBV19 | TRBD2 | TGTGCCAGTAGTCTCCGGGGGGTCCAAGAGACCCAGTACTTC | CASSLRGVQETQYF
TRBJ2-7 | NA | TRBV5-1 | NA | TGCGCCAGCAGTGGCCCGGCCGACGAGCAGTACTTC | CASSGPADEQYF
TRBJ2-2 | NA | TRBV5-6 | TRBD2 | TGTGCCAGCAGCTTGTCCCCCCGGACTAGCATTACCGGGGAGCTGTTTTTT | CASSLSPRTSITGELFF
TRBJ1-2 | few | TRBV27 | NA | TGTGCCAGCAGTTTTAGAGGGAACTATGGCTACACCTTC | CASSFRGNYGYTF
TRBJ2-2 | NA | TRBV27 | TRBD2 | TGTGCCAGCAGTTTTGAACTAGCGGGGAACGGGGAGCTGTTTTTT | CASSFELAGNGELFF
TRBJ1-5 | NA | TRBV30 | NA | TGTGCCTGGAGAAAACCTCCCCGGGATTCCAAGCCCCAGCATTTT | CAWRKPPRDSKPQHF
TRBJ1-6 | NA | TRBV5-8 | NA | TGTGCCAGCAGCGCGGACAGCTCCTATAATTCACCCCTCCACTTT | CASSADSSYNSPLHF
TRBJ2-5 | NA | TRBV14 | TRBD2 | TGTGCCAGCAGCCCCCGAGCGGGAGGGCGGGAGACCCAGTACTTC | CASSPRAGGRETQYF
TRBJ1-5 | NA | TRBV2 | NA | TGTGCCAGCAGTGAAGTGGAAGGATACCATCAGCCCCAGCATTTT | CASSEVEGYHQPQHF
TRBJ2-1 | NA | TRBV19 | NA | TGTGCCAGTAGTAAGACCTTAGGACTCAATGAGCAGTTCTTC | CASSKTLGLNEQFF
TRBJ2-7 | NA | TRBV7-2 | NA | TGTGCCAGCAGCCGACCCTACGCGGACACCTATTCCTTC | CASSRPYADTYSF
TRBJ1-2 | NA | TRBV5-4 | NA | TGTGCCAGCAGCCCTGACACTAACTATGGCTACACCTTC | CASSPDTNYGYTF
TRBJ1-6 | NA | TRBV5-6 | NA | TGTGCCAGCAGCAATCCGGGACGCAATTCACCCCTCCACTTT | CASSNPGRNSPLHF
TRBJ1-2 | NA | TRBV6-5 | NA | TGTGCCAGCAGTTACTCGAATGCATGGTACTATGGCTACACCTTC | CASSYSNAWYYGYTF
TRBJ1-1 | NA | TRBV30 | TRBD1 | TGTGCCTGGATTCCAACAGGGGAGGGAGCTTTCTTT | CAWIPTGEGAFF
TRBJ1-1 | NA | TRBV4-1 | NA | TGCGCCAGCAGCCCCCGCCCGAACACTGAAGCTTTCTTT | CASSPRPNTEAFF
TRBJ2-1 | NA | TRBV6-6 | TRBD2 | TGTGCCAGCAGTTCCCGGACTAGCGGGAGTATTGAGCAGTTCTTC | CASSSRTSGSIEQFF
TRBJ2-2 | NA | TRBV2 | TRBD2 | TGTGCCAGCAGTGTACTAGCGGGAGTGGACGGGGAGCTGTTTTTT | CASSVLAGVDGELFF
TRBJ1-4 | NA | TRBV28 | NA | TGTGCCAGCAGTTTAGACAGGCGGCGGGAAAAACTGTTTTTT | CASSLDRRREKLFF
TRBJ1-2 | NA | TRBV5-1 | NA | TGCGCCAGCAGCCTTGGGGCAGGCAGCTATGGCTACACCTTC | CASSLGAGSYGYTF
TRBJ1-5 | NA | TRBV19 | NA | TGTGCCAGTAGTATACAATGGGCCCAGCCCCAGCATTTT | CASSIQWAQPQHF
TRBJ2-2 | NA | TRBV29-1 | TRBD2 | TGCAGCGCCCAGGAACGGGAGGTGCGGACCGGGGAGCTGTTTTTT | CSAQEREVRTGELFF
TRBJ1-1 | NA | TRBV10-2 | NA | TGCGCCATCTCAGTGACGTTCAACACTGAAGCTTTCTTT | CAISVTFNTEAFF
TRBJ2-5 | NA | TRBV9 | NA | TGTGCCAGCAGCGTATTAGGGGGGGAGACCCAGTACTTC | CASSVLGGETQYF
TRBJ2-1 | NA | TRBV7-9 | TRBD2 | TGTGCCAGCAGCTTAGTGGGACTAGCGGGAGGGGAGCAGTTCTTC | CASSLVGLAGGEQFF
TRBJ2-5 | NA | TRBV9 | NA | TGTGCCAGCAGCGTAAGCTGGGACCCATTAGAGACCCAGTACTTC | CASSVSWDPLETQYF
TRBJ1-5 | NA | TRBV28 | NA | TGTGCCAGCAGTCCCTTTGTCGGCAATCAGCCCCAGCATTTT | CASSPFVGNQPQHF
TRBJ2-1 | NA | TRBV19 | NA | TGTGCCAGTAGTACAACTAGTTTCAACAATGAGCAGTTCTTC | CASSTTSFNNEQFF
TRBJ1-1 | NA | TRBV7-2 | NA | TGTGCCAGCAGCTCCCAGGTCATGAACACTGAAGCTTTCTTT | CASSSQVMNTEAFF
TRBJ2-1 | NA | TRBV7-9 | TRBD2 | TGTGCCAGCAGCGGATCCGGGACTAGCGGTTCCCAGGAGTTCTTC | CASSGSGTSGSQEFF
TRBJ1-5 | NA | TRBV4-1 | NA | TGCGCCAGCAGCCAAGGGGGTCTTAGCAATCAGCCCCAGCATTTT | CASSQGGLSNQPQHF
TRBJ2-7 | NA | TRBV5-1 | NA | TGCGCCAGCAGCGTGCCCCCGGGCTACGAGCAGTACTTC | CASSVPPGYEQYF
TRBJ2-3 | NA | TRBV11-2 | TRBD2 | TGTGCCAGCAGCAACCCCACGGGAGGGAGGGATACGCAGTATTTT | CASSNPTGGRDTQYF